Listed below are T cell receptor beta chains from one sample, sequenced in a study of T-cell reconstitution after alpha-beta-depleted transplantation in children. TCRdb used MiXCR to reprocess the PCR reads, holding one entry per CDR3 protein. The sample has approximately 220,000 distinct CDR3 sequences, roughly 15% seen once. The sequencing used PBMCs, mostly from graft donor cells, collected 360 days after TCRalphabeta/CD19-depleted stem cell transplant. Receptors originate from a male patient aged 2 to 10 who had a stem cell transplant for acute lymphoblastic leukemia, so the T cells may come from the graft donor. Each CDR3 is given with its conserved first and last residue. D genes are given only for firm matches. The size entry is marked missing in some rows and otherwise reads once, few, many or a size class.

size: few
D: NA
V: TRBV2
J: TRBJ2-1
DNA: TGTGCCAGCAGGGAAAGACCGCCGAGCTCCTACAATGAGCAGTTCTTC
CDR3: CASRERPPSSYNEQFF

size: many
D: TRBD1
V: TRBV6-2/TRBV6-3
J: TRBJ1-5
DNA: TGTGCCAGCAGGACAATACAGGGGGCTTATCAGCCCCAGCATTTT
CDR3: CASRTIQGAYQPQHF

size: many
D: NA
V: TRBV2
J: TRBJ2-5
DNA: TGTGCCAGCAGTGGGGAGACCCAGTACTTC
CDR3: CASSGETQYF

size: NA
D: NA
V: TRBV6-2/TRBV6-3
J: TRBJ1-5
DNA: TGTGCCAGCAGTTACAGGGCAGGGTTTGATAGCTTCAATCAGCCCCAGCATTTT
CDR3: CASSYRAGFDSFNQPQHF

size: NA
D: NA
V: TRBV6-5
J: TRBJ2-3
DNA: TGTGCCAGCAGTTCCCTTCTTGGGGGATCAGATACGCAGTATTTT
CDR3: CASSSLLGGSDTQYF

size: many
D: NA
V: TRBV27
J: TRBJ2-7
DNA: TGTGCCAGCAGTTTGGGCAGGGCCCCCTACGAGCAGTACTTC
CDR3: CASSLGRAPYEQYF

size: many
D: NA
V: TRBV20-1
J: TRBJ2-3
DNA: TGCAGTGCTAGAGATGCGGTCTCTAGCACAGATACGCAGTATTTT
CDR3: CSARDAVSSTDTQYF

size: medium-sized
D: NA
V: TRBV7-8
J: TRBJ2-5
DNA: TGTGCCAGCAGCTTTAAGAGCGAGACCCAGTACTTC
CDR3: CASSFKSETQYF

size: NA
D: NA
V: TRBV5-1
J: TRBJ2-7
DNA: TGCGCCAGCAGCTTGGGGGAGCACTACGAGCAGTACTTC
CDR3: CASSLGEHYEQYF

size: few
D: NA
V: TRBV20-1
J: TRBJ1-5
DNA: TGCAGTGCCAAGGCGTTGGTCAGCCTAGGGCCCCAGCATTTT
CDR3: CSAKALVSLGPQHF

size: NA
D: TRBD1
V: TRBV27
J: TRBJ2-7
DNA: TGTGCCAGCAGTTGGACAGGGAACGAGCAGTACTTC
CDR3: CASSWTGNEQYF

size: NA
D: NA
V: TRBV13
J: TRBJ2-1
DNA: TGTGCCAGCAGTGTGGGCCTACCAAATGAGCAGTTCTTC
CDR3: CASSVGLPNEQFF

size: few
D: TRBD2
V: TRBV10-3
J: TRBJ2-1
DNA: TGTGCCATCCTAGCGGGAGCCAATGAGCAGTTCTTC
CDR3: CAILAGANEQFF

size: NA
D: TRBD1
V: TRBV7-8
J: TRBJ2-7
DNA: TGTGCCAGCAGCTTTGACTTCGACAGGGGAGGATACGAGCAGTACTTC
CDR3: CASSFDFDRGGYEQYF

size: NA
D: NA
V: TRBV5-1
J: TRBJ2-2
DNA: TGCGCCAGCAGCTTCCTGCCGGCCGGGGAGCTGTTTTTT
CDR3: CASSFLPAGELFF

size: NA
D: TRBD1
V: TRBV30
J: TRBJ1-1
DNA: TGTGCCTGGAATGGAGGGGGCGGGAACACTGAAGCTTTCTTT
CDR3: CAWNGGGGNTEAFF

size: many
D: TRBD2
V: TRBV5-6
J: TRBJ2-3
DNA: TGTGCCAGCAGCTTGGGACTAGCGGGAGTACCAGATACGCAGTATTTT
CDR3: CASSLGLAGVPDTQYF

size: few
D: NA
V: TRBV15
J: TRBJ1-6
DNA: TGTGCCACCAGCAAGGACATGGGAGGACCCCTCCACTTT
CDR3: CATSKDMGGPLHF

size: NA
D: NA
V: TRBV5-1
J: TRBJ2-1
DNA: TGCGCCAGCAGCTTAAGCTCCCCCTCCTACAATGAGCAGTTCTTC
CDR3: CASSLSSPSYNEQFF

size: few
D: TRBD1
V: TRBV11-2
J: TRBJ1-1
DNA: TGTGCCAGCAGCTGGACAGGGAGGAACACTGAAGCTTTCTTT
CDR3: CASSWTGRNTEAFF

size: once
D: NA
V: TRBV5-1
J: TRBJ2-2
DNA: TGCGCCAGCATCTTGCGGGGGCCCGACACCGGGGAGCTGTTTTTT
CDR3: CASILRGPDTGELFF

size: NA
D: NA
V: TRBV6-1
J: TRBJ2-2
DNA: TGTGCCAGCCTTAGGGTATCGAGCACCGGGGAGCTGTTTTTT
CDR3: CASLRVSSTGELFF

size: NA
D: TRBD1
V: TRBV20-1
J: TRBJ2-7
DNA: TGCAGTGCTAGAGACCACGGGACAGCCTATGCCTACGAGCAGTACTTC
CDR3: CSARDHGTAYAYEQYF

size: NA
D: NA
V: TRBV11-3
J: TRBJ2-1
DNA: TGTGCCAGCAGCTCCCGTAGCCATGAGCAGTTCTTC
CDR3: CASSSRSHEQFF

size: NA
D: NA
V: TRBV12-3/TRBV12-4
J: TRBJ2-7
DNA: TGTGCCAGCAGCTTCTTTGCAGGAAACTACGAGCAGTACTTC
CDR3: CASSFFAGNYEQYF

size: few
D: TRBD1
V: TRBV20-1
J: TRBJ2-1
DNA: TGCAGTGCTACGCCGGACAGGGTGGTTAACAATGAGCAGTTCTTC
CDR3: CSATPDRVVNNEQFF

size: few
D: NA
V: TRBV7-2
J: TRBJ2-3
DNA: TGTGCCAGCGGTCGTCGGGCGAGCACAGATACGCAGTATTTT
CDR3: CASGRRASTDTQYF

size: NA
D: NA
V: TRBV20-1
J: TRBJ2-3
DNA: TGCAGTGCTTATCAGGGCCGCACAGATACGCAGTATTTT
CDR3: CSAYQGRTDTQYF

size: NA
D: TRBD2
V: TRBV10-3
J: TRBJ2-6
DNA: TGTGCCGCCTCATCACTAGCGGGGGGTTTTGGGGCCAACGTCCTGACTTTC
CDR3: CAASSLAGGFGANVLTF

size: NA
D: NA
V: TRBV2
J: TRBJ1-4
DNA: TGTGCCAGCATGGAGGGCCGAACAAATGAAAAACTGTTTTTT
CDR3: CASMEGRTNEKLFF

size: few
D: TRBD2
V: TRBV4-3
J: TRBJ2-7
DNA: TGCGCCAGCAGCCAAGTAGGGAGGACTAGCGTTAGGCACGAGCAGTACTTC
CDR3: CASSQVGRTSVRHEQYF

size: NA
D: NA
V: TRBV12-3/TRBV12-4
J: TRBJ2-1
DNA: TGTGCCAGCATTCAGGGTTTCGCTTTTGGTGAGCAGTTCTTC
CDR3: CASIQGFAFGEQFF

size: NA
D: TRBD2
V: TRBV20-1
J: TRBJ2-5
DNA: TGCAGTGCTGGGCTAGCGGGGGGGCTTGAGACCCAGTACTTC
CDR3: CSAGLAGGLETQYF

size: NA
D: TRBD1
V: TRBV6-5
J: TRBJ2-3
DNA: TGTGCCAGCAGTTACTCGACAGGGAGCACAGATACGCAGTATTTT
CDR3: CASSYSTGSTDTQYF

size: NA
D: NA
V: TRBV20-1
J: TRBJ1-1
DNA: TGCAGTGCGGACGTGAGGGGCGGCCGTTCCGGCACTGAAGCTTTCTTT
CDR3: CSADVRGGRSGTEAFF

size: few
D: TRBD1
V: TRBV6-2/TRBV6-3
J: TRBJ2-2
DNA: TGTGCCAGCAGACGACAGGGGACCGGGGAGCTGTTTTTT
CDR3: CASRRQGTGELFF

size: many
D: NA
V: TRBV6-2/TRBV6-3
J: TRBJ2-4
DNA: TGTGCCAGCAGTTACTGGGGGCATGGAAACATTCAGTACTTC
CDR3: CASSYWGHGNIQYF

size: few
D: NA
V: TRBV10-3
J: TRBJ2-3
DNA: TGTGCCATCAGTGAGACCCCCAGCGGGCCTAGCACAGATACGCAGTATTTT
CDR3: CAISETPSGPSTDTQYF

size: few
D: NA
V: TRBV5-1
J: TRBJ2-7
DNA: TGCGCCAGCAGCTTGGAGGTCTTTGGAGAGCAGTACTTC
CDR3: CASSLEVFGEQYF

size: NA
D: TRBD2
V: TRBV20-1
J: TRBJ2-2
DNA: TGCAGAGGGTTGGACTGGGAGGGATCGTCGCAATGCACCGGGGAGCTGTTTTTT
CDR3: CRGLDWEGSSQCTGELFF

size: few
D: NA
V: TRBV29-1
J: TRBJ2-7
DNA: TGCAGCGTTGTATCAGCCTCCTACGAGCAGTACTTC
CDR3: CSVVSASYEQYF

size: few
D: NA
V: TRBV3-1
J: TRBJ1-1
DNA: TGTGCCAGCAGCCAAGATTCGAGTGAAGCTTTCTTT
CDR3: CASSQDSSEAFF

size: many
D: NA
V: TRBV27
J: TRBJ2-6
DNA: TGTGCCAGCAGTCCCCCCCCCTCTGGGGCCAACGTCCTGACTTTC
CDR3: CASSPPPSGANVLTF

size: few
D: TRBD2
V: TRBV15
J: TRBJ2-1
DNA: TGTGCCACCAGCAGAGAACAAGGACTAGCGGTTCACAATGAGCAGTTCTTC
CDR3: CATSREQGLAVHNEQFF

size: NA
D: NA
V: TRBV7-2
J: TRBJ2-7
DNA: TGTGCCAGCAGCTTTCATTACACCTACGAGCAGTACTTC
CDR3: CASSFHYTYEQYF

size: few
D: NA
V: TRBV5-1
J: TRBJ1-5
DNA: TGCGCCAGCAGACGGGACGGAATCAATCAGCCCCAGCATTTT
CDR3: CASRRDGINQPQHF

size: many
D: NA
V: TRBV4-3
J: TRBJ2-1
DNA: TGCGCCAGCAGCCAAGTCGCTAGCAACGCCTACAATGAGCAGTTCTTC
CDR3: CASSQVASNAYNEQFF

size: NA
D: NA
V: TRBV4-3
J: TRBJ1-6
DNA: TGCGCCAGCAGCCAAGAATCCACAGGGAGCGGGCATTCACCCCTCCACTTT
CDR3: CASSQESTGSGHSPLHF

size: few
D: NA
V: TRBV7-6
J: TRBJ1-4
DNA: TGTGCCAGCAGCTTGGATCCCCTCGACTTTAATGAAAAACTGTTTTTT
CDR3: CASSLDPLDFNEKLFF

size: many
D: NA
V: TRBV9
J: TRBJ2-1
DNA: TGTGCCAGCAGTTTTAGAGCAGGCAGGAGCTCCTACAATGAGCAGTTCTTC
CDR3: CASSFRAGRSSYNEQFF

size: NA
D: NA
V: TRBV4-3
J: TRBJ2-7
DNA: TGCGCCAGCAGCCAAGATCTGGGCCGGGTAGGAAACGAGCAGTACTTC
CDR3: CASSQDLGRVGNEQYF

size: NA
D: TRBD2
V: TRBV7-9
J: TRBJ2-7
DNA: TGTGCCAGCAGCTCCCGAATAGCGGGCAACTCCTACGAGCAGTACTTC
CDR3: CASSSRIAGNSYEQYF

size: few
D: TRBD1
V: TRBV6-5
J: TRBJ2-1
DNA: TGTGCCAGCAGTTCTCGGACAGGGATCTACAATGAGCAGTTCTTC
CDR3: CASSSRTGIYNEQFF

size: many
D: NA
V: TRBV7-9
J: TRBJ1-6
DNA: TGTGCCAGCAGCAACGGAGGACCGCTGAATTCACCCCTCCACTTT
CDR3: CASSNGGPLNSPLHF

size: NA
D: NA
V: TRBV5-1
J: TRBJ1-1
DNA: TGCGCCAGCAGCTTATTCAACCGGGACGGTGAAGCTTTCTTT
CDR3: CASSLFNRDGEAFF

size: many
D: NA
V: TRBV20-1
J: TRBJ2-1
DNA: TGCAGTGCTGAAGACCCCTTCGAGTACAATGAGCAGTTCTTC
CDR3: CSAEDPFEYNEQFF

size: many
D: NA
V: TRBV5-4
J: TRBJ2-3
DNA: TGTGCCAGCAGCTTGTTCCAGGCGGATACGCAGTATTTT
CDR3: CASSLFQADTQYF

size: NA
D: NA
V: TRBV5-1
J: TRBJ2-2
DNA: TGCGCCAGCAGCTTGTTAGGGGGGCCGAACACCGGGGAGCTGTTTTTT
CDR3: CASSLLGGPNTGELFF

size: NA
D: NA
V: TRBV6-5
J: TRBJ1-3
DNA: TGTGCCAGCAGTCGGACAGCCTCTGGAAACACCATATATTTT
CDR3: CASSRTASGNTIYF

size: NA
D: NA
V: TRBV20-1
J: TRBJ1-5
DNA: TGCAGTGCTAGAGATCGGGGCAATCAGCCCCAGCATTTT
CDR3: CSARDRGNQPQHF